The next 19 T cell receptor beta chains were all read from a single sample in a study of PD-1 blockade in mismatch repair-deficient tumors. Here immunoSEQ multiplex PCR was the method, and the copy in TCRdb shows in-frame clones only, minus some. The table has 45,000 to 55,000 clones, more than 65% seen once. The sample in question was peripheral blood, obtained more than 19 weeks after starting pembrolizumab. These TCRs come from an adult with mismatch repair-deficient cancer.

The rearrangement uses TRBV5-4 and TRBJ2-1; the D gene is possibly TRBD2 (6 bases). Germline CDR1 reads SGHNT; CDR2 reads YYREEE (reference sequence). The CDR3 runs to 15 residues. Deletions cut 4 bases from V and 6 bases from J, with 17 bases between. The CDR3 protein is CASSTTYGTGNEQFF. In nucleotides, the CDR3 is TGTGCCAGCAGCACTACATACGGGACTGGCAATGAGCAGTTCTTC.

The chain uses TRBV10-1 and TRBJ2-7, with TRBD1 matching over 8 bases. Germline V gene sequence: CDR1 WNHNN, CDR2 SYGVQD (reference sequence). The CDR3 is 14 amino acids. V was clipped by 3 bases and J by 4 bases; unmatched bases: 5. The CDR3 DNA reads TGCGCCAGCAGTGATCGGACAGGGTCTTACGAGCAGTACTTC. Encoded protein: CASSDRTGSYEQYF.

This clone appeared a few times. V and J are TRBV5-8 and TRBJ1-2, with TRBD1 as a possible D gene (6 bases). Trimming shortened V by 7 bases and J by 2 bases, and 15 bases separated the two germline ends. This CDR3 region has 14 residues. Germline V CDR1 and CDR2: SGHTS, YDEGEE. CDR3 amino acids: CASGGGDRNYGYTF. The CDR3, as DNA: TGTGCCAGCGGGGGCGGGGATCGAAACTATGGCTACACCTTC.

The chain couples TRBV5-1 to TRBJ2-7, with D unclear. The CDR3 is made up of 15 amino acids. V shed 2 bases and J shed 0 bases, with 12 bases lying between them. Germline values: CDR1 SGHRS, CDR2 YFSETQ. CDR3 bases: TGCGCCAGCAGCTTCAGTATGGGCAGCTCCTACGAGCAGTACTTC. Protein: CASSFSMGSSYEQYF.

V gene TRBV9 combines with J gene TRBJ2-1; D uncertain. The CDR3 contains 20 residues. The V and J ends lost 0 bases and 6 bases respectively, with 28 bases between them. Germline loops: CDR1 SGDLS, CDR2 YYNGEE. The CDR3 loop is CASSVEPYRFVLQPSNEQFF. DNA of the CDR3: TGTGCCAGCAGCGTAGAACCCTACCGTTTCGTCCTACAACCGTCCAATGAGCAGTTCTTC. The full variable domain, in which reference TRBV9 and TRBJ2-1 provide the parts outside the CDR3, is DSGVTQTPKHLITATGQRVTLRCSPRSGDLSVYWYQQSLDQGLQFLIQYYNGEERAKGNILERFSAQQFPDLHSELNLSSLELGDSALYFCASSVEPYRFVLQPSNEQFFGPGTRLTVL.

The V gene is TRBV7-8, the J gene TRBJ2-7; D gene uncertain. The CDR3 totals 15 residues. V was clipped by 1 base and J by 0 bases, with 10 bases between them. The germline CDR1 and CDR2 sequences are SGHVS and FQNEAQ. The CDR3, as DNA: TGTGCCAGCAGCTTAGAGTCATTTAGCTCCTACGAGCAGTACTTC. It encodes CASSLESFSSYEQYF.

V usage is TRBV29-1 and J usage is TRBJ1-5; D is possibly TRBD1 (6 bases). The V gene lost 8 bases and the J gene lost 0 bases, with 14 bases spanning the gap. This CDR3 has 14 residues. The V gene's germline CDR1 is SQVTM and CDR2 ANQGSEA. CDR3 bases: TGCAGCCTTTACAGGGCTTCTAGCAATCAGCCCCAGCATTTT. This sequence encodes CSLYRASSNQPQHF.

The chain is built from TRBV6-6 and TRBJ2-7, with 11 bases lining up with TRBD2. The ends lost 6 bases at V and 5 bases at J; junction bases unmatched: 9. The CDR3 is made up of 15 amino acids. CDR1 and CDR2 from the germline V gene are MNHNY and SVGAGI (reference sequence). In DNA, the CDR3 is TGTGCCAGCAGCTCTAGCGGGAGGCGACCCAACGAGCAGTACTTC. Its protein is CASSSSGRRPNEQYF.

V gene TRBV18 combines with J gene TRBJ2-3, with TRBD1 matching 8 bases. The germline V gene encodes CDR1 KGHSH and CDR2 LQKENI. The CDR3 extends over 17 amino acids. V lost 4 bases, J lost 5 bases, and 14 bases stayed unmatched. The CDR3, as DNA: TGTGCCAGCTCACACGTAAGGACAGGGAATGTTAGAGATACGCAGTATTTT. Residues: CASSHVRTGNVRDTQYF.

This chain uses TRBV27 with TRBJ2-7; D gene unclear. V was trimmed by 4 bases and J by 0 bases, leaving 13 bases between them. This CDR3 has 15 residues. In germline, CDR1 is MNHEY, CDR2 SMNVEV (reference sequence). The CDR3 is CASSSPTLGSYEQYF. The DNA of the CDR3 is TGTGCCAGCAGTTCCCCTACCTTGGGCTCCTACGAGCAGTACTTC.

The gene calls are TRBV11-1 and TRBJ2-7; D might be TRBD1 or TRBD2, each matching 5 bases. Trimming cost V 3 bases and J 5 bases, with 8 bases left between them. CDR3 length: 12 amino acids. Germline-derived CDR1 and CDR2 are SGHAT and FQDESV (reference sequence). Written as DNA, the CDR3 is TGTGCCAGCAGCTTGAGGGGACACGAGCAGTACTTC. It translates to CASSLRGHEQYF.

The CDR3 DNA follows: TGTGCCAGCAGGATGACAGGGGGCGAGACAGATACGCAGTATTTT. Its protein product is CASRMTGGETDTQYF. This chain connects TRBV6-5 to TRBJ2-3, with TRBD1 matching over 10 bases. The CDR3 totals 15 residues. CDR1 is MNHEY, CDR2 SVGAGI, per germline. The V and J ends lost 6 bases and 3 bases, in that order; junction bases with no gene match: 6.

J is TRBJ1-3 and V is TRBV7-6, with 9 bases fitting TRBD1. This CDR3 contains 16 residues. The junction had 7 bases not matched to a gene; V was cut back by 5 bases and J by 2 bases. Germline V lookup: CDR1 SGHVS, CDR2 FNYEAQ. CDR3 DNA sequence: TGTGCCAGCAGCCGCCCGGGACAGGGTGCTGGAAACACCATATATTTT. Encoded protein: CASSRPGQGAGNTIYF.

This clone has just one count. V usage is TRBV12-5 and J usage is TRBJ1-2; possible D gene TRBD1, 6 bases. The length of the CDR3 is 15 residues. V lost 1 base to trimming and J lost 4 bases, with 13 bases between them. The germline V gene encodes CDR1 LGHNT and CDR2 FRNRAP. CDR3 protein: CASGLEGGMPYGYTF. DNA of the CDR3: TGTGCTAGTGGTTTGGAAGGGGGGATGCCCTATGGCTACACCTTC.

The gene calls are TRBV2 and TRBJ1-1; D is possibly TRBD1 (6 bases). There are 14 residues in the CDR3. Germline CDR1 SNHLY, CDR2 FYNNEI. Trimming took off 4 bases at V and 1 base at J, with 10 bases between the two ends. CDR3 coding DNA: TGTGCCAGCAGTGTAACAGGGAGGAACACTGAAGCTTTCTTT. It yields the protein CASSVTGRNTEAFF.

The CDR3 loop reads CASSFFGTSGSTDTQYF. CDR3 in DNA: TGTGCCAGCAGTTTCTTTGGGACTAGCGGAAGCACAGATACGCAGTATTTT. The V and J genes are TRBV27 and TRBJ2-3; 11 bases fit TRBD2. Germline CDR1 reads MNHEY; CDR2 reads SMNVEV (reference sequence). The CDR3 covers 17 residues. The trim removed 3 bases at V and 0 bases at J, leaving 5 bases unmatched.

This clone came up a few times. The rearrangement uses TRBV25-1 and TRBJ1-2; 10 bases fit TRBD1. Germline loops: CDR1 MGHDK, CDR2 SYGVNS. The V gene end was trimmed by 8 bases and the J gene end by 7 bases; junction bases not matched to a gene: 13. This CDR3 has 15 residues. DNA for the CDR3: TGTGCCAGCCAAGGGGAGGACAGGGGGAGAGTTGGCTACACCTTC. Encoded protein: CASQGEDRGRVGYTF.

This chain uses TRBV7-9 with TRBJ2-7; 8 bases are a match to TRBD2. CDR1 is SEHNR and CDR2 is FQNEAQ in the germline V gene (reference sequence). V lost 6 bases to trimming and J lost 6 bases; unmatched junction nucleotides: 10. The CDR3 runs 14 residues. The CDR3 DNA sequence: TGTGCCAGCAGTTCCCCGGGACTAGAGACCGAGCAGTACTTC. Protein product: CASSSPGLETEQYF.

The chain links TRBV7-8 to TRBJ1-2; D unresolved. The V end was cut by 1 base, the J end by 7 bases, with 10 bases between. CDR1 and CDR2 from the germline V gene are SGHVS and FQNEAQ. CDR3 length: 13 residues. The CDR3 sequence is CASSLDRARGYTF. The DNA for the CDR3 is TGTGCCAGCAGCTTAGACCGGGCGCGTGGCTACACCTTC.